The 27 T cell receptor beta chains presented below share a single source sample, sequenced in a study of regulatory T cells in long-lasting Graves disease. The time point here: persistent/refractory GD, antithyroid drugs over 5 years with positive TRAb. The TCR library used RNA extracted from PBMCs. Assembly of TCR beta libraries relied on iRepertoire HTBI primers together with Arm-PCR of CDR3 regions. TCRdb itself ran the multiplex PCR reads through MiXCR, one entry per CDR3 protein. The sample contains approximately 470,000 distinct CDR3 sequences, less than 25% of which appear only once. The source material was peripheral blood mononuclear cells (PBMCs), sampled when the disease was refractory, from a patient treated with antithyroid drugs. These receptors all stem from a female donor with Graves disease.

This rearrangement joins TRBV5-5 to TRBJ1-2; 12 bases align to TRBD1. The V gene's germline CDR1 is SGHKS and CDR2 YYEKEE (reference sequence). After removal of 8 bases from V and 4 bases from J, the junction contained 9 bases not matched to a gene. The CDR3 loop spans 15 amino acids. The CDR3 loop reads CASSGTGGLGYGYTF. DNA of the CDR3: TGTGCCAGTTCCGGGACAGGGGGCTTGGGCTATGGCTACACCTTC.

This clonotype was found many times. The CDR3 DNA is TGTGCCAGCAGATCCGACAGTATGAACACTGAAGCTTTCTTT. It specifies CASRSDSMNTEAFF. The chain employs TRBV12-3 or TRBV12-4 and TRBJ1-1; tentative D call: TRBD1 (5 bases). Trimming left V 6 bases short and J 0 bases short, with 11 bases between. CDR3 size: 14 residues.

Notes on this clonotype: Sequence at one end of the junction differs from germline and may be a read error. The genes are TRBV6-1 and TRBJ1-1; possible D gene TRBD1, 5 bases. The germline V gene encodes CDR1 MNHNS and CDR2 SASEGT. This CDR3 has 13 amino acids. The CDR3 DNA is TGTGCCAGCACTGAAACGGGCGGGGGTGAAGCTTTCTTT. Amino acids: CASTETGGGEAFF.

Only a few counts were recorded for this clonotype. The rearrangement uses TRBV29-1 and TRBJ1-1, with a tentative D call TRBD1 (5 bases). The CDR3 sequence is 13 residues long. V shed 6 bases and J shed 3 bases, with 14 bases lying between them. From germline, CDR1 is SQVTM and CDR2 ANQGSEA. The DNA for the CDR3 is TGCAGCGTCGGCCCGCAGGGAGACACTGAAGCTTTCTTT. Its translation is CSVGPQGDTEAFF. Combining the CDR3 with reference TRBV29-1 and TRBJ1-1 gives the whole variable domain SAVISQKPSRDICQRGTSLTIQCQVDSQVTMMFWYRQQPGQSLTLIATANQGSEATYESGFVIDKFPISRPNLTFSTLTVSNMSPEDSSIYLCSVGPQGDTEAFFGQGTRLTVV.

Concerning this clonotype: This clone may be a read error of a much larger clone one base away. The CDR3 coding sequence is TGTGCCAGTATCCTCTTCGGGATAACGTGGGGCTACACCTTC. Amino acid sequence: CASILFGITWGYTF. The chain couples TRBV19 to TRBJ1-2; D is undetermined. The CDR3 is 14 residues long. V lost 7 bases and J lost 8, with 20 bases in between. Germline V gene data show CDR1 as LNHDA and CDR2 as SQIVND (reference sequence).

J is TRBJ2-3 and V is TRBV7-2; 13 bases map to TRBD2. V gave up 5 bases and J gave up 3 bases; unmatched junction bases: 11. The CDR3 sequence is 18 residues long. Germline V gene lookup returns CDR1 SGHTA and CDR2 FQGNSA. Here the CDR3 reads CASSRKGLAGFGTDTQYF. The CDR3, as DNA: TGTGCCAGCAGCCGCAAGGGACTAGCGGGATTCGGGACAGATACGCAGTATTTT.

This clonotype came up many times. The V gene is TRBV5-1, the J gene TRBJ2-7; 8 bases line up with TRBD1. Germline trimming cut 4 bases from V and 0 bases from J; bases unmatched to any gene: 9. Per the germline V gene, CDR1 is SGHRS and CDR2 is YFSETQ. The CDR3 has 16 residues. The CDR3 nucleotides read TGCGCCAGCAGCCCATCGCGGACAGGGCTCTCCTACGAGCAGTACTTC. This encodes CASSPSRTGLSYEQYF. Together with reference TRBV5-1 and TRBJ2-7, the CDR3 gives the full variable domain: KAGVTQTPRYLIKTRGQQVTLSCSPISGHRSVSWYQQTPGQGLQFLFEYFSETQRNKGNFPGRFSGRQFSNSRSEMNVSTLELGDSALYLCASSPSRTGLSYEQYFGPGTRLTVT.

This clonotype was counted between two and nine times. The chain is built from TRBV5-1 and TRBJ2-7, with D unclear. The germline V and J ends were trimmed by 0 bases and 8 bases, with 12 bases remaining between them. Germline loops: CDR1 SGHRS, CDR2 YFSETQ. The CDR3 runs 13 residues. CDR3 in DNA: TGCGCCAGCAGCTTGGCGGACGGCCGTCAGCAGTACTTC. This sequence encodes CASSLADGRQQYF.

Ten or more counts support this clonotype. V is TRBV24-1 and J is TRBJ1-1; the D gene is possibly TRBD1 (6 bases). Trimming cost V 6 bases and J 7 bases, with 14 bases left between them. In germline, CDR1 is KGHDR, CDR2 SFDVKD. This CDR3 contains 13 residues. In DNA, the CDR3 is TGTGCCACCAGTTTGAGTGGACAGAATGAAGCTTTCTTT. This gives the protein CATSLSGQNEAFF.

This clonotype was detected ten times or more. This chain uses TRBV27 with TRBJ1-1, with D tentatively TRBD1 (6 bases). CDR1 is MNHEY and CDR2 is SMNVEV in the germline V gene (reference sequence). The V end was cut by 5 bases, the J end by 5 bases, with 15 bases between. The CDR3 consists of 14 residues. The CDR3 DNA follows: TGTGCCAGCAGTCTAACAGGGAGGCGGACTGAAGCTTTCTTT. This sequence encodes CASSLTGRRTEAFF.

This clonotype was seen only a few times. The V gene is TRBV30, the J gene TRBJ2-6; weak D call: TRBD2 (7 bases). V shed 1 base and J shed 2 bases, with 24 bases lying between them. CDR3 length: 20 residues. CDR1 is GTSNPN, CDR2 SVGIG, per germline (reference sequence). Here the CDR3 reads CAWSGGGVVLSKTGANVLTF. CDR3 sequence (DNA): TGTGCCTGGAGTGGAGGGGGGGTTGTCCTTAGTAAGACTGGGGCCAACGTCCTGACTTTC.

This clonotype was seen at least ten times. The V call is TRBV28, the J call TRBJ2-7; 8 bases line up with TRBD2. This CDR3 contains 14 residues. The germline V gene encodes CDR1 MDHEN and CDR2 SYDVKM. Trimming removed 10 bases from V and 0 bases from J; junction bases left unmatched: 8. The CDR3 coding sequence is TGTGCCACCATACCGGGGGGGTCCTCCTACGAGCAGTACTTC. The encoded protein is CATIPGGSSYEQYF.

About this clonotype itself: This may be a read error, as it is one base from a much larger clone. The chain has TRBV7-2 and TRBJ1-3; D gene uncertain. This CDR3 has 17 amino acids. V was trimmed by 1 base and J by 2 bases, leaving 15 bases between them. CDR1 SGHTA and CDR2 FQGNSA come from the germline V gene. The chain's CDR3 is CASSLDGRLGTGNTIYF. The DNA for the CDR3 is TGTGCCAGCAGCTTAGATGGGAGGTTGGGAACTGGAAACACCATATATTTT.

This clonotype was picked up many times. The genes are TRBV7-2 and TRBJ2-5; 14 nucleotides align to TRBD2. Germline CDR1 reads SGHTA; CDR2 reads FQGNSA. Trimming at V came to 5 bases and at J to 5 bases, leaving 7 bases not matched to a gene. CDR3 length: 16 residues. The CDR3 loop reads CASSDGLAGGWETQYF. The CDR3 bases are TGTGCCAGCAGCGACGGACTAGCGGGAGGTTGGGAGACCCAGTACTTC.

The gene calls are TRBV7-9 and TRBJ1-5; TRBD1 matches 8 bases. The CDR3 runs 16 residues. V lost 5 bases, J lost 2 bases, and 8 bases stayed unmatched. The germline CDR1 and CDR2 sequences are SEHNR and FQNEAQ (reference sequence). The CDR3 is CASSPTSDRGNQPQHF. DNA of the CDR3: TGTGCCAGCAGCCCAACCTCGGACAGGGGCAATCAGCCCCAGCATTTT.

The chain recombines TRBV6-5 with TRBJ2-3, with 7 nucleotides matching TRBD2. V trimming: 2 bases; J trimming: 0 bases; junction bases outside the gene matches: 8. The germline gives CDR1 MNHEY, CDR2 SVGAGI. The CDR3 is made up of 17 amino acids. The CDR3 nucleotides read TGTGCCAGCAGTTACCCTCGGGGTAGCGGGAGCACAGATACGCAGTATTTT. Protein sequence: CASSYPRGSGSTDTQYF.

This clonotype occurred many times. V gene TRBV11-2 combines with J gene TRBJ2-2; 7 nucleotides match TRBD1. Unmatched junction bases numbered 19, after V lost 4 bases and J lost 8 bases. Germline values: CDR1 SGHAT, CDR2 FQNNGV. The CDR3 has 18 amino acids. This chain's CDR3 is CASSSNPRDSYFRGELFF. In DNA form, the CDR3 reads TGTGCCAGCAGCTCGAACCCGAGGGACAGCTACTTTCGGGGGGAGCTGTTTTTT.

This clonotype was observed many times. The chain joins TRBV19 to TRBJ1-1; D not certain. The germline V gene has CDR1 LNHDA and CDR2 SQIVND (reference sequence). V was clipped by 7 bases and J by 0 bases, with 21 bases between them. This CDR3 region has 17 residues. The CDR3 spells CASTSPSWDNMNTEAFF. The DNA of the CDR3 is TGTGCCAGTACCTCACCCAGCTGGGATAATATGAACACTGAAGCTTTCTTT.

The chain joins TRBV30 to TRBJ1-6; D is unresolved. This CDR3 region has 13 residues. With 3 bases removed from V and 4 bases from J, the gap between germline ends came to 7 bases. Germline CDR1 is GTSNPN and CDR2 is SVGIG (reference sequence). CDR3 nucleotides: TGTGCCTGGAGGGCCCAATATAATTCACCCCTCCACTTT. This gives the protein CAWRAQYNSPLHF.

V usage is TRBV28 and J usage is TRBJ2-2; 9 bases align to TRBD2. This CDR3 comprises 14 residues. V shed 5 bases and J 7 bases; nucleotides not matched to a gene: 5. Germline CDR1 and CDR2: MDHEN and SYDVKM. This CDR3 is CASSQGLASGELFF. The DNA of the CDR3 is TGTGCCAGCAGTCAGGGACTAGCAAGCGGGGAGCTGTTTTTT. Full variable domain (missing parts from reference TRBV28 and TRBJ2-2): DVKVTQSSRYLVKRTGEKVFLECVQDMDHENMFWYRQDPGLGLRLIYFSYDVKMKEKGDIPEGYSVSREKKERFSLILESASTNQTSMYLCASSQGLASGELFFGEGSRLTVL.

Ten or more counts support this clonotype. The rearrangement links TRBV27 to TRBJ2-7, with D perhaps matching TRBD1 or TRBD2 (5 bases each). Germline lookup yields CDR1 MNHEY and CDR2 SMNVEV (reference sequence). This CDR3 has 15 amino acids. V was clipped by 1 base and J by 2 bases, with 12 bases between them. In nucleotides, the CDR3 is TGTGCCAGCAGTTTATTATCTGGGACGCCCTACGAGCAGTACTTC. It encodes CASSLLSGTPYEQYF.

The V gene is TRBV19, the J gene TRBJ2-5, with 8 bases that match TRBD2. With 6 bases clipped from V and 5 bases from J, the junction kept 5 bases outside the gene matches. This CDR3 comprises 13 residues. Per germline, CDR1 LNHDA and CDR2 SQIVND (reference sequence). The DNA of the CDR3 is TGTGCCAGTAGAAGCGGGAGTATGGAGACCCAGTACTTC. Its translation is CASRSGSMETQYF.

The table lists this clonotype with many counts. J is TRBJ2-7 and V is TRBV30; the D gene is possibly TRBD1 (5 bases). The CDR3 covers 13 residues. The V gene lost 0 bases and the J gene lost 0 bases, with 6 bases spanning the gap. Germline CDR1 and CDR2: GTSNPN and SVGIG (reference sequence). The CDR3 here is CAWSVDSSYEQYF. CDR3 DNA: TGTGCCTGGAGTGTAGACAGCTCCTACGAGCAGTACTTC.

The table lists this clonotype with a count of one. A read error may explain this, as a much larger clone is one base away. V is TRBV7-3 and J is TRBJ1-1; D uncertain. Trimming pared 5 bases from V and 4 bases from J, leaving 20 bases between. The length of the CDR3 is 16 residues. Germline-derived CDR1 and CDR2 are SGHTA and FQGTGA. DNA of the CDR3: TGTGCCAGCAGCCCCTCGAGCGTGGCCTGGGGCACTGAAGCTTTCTTT. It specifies CASSPSSVAWGTEAFF.

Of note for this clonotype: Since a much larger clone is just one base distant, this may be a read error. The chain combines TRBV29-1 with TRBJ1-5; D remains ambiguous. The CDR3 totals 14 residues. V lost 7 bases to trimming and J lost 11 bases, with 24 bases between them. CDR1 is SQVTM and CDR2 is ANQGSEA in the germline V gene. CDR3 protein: CSAGSARIVGAQHF. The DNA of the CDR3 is TGCAGCGCCGGTTCAGCCCGTATCGTCGGAGCCCAGCATTTT.

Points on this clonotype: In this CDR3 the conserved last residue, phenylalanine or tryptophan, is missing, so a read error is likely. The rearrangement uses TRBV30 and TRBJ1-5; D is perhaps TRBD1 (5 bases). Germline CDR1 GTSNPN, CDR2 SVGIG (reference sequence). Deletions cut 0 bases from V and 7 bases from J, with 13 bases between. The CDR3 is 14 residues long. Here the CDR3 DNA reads TGTGCCTGGAGTGTGGGGACGGGGGAACAGCCCCAGCATCTT. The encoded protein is CAWSVGTGEQPQHL.

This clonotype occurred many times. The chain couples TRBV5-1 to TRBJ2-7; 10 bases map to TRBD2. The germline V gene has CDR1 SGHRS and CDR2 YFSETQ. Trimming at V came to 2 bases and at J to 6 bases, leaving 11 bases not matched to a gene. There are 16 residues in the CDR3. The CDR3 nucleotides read TGCGCCAGCAGCTTTAGAGCGGGAGGGGATTGGGGCGAGCAGTACTTC. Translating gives CASSFRAGGDWGEQYF.